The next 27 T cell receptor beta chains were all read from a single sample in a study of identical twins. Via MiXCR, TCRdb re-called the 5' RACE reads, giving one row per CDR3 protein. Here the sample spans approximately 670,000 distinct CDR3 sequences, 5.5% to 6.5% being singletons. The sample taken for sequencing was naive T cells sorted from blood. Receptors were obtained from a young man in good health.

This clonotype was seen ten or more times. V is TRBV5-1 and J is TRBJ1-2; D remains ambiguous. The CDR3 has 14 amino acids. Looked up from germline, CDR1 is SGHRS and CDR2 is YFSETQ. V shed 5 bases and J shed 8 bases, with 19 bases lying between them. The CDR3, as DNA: TGCGCCAGCAGGACCCTAATCACCCCGGGGGGCTACACCTTC. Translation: CASRTLITPGGYTF.

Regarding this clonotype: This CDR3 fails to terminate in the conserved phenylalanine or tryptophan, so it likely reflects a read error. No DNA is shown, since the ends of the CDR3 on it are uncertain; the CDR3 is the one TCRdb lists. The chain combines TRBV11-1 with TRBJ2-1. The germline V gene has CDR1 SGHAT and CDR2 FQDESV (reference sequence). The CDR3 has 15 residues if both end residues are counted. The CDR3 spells CASSLGLSEIDEQFP.

DNA for the CDR3: TGTGCCAGCACCCCGGACAGCCTCCAAGAGACCCAGTACTTC. Its translation: CASTPDSLQETQYF. The rearrangement joins TRBV7-2 to TRBJ2-5; a possible D gene is TRBD1 (6 bases). V gave up 7 bases and J gave up 1 base, with 13 bases separating them. CDR1 is SGHTA and CDR2 is FQGNSA in the germline V gene. The CDR3 consists of 14 residues.

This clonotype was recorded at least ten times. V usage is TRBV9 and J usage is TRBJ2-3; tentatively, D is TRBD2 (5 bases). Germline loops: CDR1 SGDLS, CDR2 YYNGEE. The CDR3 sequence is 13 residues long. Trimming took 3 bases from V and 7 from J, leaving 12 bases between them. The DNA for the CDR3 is TGTGCCAGCAGCGGGACTCACGGGAATACGCAGTATTTT. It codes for CASSGTHGNTQYF.

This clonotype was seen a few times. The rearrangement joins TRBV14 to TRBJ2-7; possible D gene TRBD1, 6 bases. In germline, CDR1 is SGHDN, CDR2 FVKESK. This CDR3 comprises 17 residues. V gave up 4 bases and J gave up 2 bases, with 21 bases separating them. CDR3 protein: CASSPQTGLLPTYEQYF. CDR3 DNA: TGTGCCAGCAGCCCTCAGACAGGACTCCTACCAACCTACGAGCAGTACTTC. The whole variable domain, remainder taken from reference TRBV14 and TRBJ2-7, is EAGVTQFPSHSVIEKGQTVTLRCDPISGHDNLYWYRRVMGKEIKFLLHFVKESKQDESGMPNNRFLAERTGGTYSTLKVQPAELEDSGVYFCASSPQTGLLPTYEQYFGPGTRLTVT.

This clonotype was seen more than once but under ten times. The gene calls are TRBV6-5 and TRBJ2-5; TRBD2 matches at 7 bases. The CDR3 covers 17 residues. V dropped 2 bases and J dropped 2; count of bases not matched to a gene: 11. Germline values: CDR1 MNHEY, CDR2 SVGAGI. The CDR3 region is CASSYRGGPFLQETQYF. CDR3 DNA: TGTGCCAGCAGTTACCGGGGAGGGCCCTTTTTACAAGAGACCCAGTACTTC.

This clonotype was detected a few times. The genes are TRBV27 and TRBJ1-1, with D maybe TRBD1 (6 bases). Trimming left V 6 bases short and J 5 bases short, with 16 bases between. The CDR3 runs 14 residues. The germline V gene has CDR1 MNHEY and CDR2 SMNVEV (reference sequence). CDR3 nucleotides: TGTGCCAGCAGAAGGCAGGGGTCGGGGACTGAAGCTTTCTTT. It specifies CASRRQGSGTEAFF.

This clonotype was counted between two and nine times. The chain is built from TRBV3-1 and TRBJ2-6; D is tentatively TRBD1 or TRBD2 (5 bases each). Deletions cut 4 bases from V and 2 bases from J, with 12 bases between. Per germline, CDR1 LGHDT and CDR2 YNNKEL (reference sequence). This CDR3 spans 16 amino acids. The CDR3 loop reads CASSPYGATGANVLTF. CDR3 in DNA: TGTGCCAGCAGCCCTTACGGGGCAACTGGGGCCAACGTCCTGACTTTC.

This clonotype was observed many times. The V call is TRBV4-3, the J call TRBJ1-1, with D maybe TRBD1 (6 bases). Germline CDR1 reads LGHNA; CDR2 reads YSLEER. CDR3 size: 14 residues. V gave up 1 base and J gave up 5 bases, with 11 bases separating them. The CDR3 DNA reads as TGCGCCAGCAGCCAAGTATCAGGGGAAACTGAAGCTTTCTTT. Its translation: CASSQVSGETEAFF.

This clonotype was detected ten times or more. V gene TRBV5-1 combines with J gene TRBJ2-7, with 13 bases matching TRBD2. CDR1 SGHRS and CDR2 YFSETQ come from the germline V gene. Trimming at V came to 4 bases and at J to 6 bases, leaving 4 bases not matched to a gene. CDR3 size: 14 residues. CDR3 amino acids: CASSPGLAGFEQYF. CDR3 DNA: TGCGCCAGCAGCCCGGGACTAGCGGGATTCGAGCAGTACTTC.

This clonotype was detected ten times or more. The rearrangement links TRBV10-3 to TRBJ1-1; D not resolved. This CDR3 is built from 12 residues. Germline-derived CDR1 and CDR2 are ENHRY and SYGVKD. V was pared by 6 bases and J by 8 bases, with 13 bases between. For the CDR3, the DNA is TGTGCCATCAGCGGTGGAGGAGGGGAAGCTTTCTTT. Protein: CAISGGGGEAFF.

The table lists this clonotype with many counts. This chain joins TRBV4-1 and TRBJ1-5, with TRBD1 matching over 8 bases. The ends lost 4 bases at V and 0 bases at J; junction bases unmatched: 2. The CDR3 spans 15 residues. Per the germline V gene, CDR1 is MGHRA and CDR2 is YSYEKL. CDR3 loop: CASSRTGSSNQPQHF. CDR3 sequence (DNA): TGCGCCAGCAGCCGGACAGGGTCTAGCAATCAGCCCCAGCATTTT.

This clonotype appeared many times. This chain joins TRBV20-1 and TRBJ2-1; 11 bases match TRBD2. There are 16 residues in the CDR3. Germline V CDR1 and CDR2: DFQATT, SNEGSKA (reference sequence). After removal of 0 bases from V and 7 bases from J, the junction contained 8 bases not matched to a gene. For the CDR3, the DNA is TGCAGTGCTAGAGATCCTCTAGCGGGAGGAAGTAATGAGCAGTTCTTC. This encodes CSARDPLAGGSNEQFF.

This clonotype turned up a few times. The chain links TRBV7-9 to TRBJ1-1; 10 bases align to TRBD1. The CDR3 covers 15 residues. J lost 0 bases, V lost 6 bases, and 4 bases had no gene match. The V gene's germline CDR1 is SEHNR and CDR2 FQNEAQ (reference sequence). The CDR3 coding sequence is TGTGCCAGCAGATCGACAGGGGGCTTGAACACTGAAGCTTTCTTT. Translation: CASRSTGGLNTEAFF.

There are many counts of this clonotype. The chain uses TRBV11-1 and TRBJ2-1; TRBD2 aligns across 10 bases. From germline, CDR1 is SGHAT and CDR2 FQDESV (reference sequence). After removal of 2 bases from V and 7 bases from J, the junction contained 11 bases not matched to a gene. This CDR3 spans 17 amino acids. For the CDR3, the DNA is TGTGCCAGCAGCTTACGTCTAGCGGGAGTGAGCGCGAATGAGCAGTTCTTC. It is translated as CASSLRLAGVSANEQFF.

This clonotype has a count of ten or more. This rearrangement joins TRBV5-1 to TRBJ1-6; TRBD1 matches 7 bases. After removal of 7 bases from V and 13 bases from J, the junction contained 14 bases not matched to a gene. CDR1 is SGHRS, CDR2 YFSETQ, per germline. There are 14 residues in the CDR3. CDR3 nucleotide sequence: TGCGCCAGCCGTCGACAGGGAGGTACTGGGCCCCTCCACTTT. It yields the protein CASRRQGGTGPLHF.

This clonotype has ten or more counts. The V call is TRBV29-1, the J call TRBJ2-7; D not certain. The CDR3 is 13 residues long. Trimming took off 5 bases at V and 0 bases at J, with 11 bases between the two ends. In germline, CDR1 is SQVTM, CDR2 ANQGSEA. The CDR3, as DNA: TGCAGCGTTTTGGCGGTGCCCTCCTACGAGCAGTACGTC. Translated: CSVLAVPSYEQYV.

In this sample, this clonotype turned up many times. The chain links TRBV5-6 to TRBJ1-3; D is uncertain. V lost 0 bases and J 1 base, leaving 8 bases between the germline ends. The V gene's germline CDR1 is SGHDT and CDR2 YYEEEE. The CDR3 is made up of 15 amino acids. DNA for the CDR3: TGTGCCAGCAGCTTGGCCCCGAAATCTGGAAACACCATATATTTT. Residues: CASSLAPKSGNTIYF.

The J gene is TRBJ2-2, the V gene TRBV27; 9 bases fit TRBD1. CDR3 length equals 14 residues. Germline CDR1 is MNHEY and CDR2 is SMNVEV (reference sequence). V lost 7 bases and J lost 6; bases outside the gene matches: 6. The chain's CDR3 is CASTRTGVAGELFF. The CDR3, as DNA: TGTGCCAGCACACGGACAGGGGTGGCCGGGGAGCTGTTTTTT.

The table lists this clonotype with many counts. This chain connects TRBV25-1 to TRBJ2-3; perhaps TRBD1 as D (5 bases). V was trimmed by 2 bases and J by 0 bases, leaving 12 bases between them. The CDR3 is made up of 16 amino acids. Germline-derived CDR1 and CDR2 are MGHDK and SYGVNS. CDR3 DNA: TGTGCCAGCAGTGAACTAGTATGGGGCAGCACAGATACGCAGTATTTT. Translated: CASSELVWGSTDTQYF.

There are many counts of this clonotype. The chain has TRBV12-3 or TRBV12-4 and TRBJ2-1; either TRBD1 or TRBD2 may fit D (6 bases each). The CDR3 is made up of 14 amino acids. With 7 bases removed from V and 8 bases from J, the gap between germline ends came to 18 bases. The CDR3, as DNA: TGTGCCAGCAAAGTAGGAGGGGGGAGCTATGAGCAGTTCTTC. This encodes CASKVGGGSYEQFF.

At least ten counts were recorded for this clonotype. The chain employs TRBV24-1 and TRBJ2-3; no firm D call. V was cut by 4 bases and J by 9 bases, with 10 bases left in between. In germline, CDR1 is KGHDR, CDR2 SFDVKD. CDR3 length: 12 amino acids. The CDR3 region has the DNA TGTGCCACCAGTGAGTCGTCATGGACGCAGTATTTT. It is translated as CATSESSWTQYF.

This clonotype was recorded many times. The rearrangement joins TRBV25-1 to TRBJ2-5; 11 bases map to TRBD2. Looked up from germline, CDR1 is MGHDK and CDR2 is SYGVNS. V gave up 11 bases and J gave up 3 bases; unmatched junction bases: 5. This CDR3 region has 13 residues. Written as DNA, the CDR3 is TGTGCCGCACAGGGACTAGCGGAAGAGACCCAGTACTTC. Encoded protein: CAAQGLAEETQYF.

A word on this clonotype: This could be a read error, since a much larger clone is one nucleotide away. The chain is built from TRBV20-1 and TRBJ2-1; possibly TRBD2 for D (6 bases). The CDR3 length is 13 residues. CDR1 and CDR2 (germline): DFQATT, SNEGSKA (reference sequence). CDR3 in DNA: TGCAGTGCTAGCCCGGGACTCCGGGATGAGCAGCTCTTC. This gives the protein CSASPGLRDEQLF.

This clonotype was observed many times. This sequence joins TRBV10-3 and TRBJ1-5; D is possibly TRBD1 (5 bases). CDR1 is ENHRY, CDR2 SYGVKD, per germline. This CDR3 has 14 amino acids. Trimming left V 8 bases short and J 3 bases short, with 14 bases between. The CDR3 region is CAIARGDLNQPQHF. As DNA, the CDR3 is TGTGCCATCGCGCGGGGGGACCTCAATCAGCCCCAGCATTTT.

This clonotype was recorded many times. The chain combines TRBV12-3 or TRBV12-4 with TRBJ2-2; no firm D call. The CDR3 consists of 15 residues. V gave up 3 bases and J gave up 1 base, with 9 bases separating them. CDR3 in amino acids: CASSFSTLNTGELFF. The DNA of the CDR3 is TGTGCCAGCAGTTTTAGTACACTGAACACCGGGGAGCTGTTTTTT.

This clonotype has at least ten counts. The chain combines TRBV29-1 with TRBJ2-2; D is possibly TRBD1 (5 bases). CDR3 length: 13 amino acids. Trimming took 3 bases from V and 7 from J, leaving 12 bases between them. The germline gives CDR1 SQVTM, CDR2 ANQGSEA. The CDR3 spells CSVERQGIGELFF. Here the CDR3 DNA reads TGCAGCGTTGAGAGGCAGGGTATCGGGGAGCTGTTTTTT.